These 10 T cell receptor beta chains came from one sample sequenced in a study of radiotherapy plus CTLA-4 blockade in lung cancer. The assay was immunoSEQ multiplex PCR, and TCRdb's table has in-frame clones only and misses some. The repertoire holds tens of thousands of clones, about 83% seen once, with 0.65% to 0.9% in the top ten. The sequencing used peripheral blood, collected from a patient treated with radiotherapy plus ipilimumab. The source of these receptors is a human donor with non-small cell lung cancer who had stable disease on radiotherapy plus ipilimumab.

This clone was observed a single time. The chain uses TRBV7-9 and TRBJ2-7; D is unclear. V was cut by 6 bases and J by 1 base, with 16 bases left in between. The CDR3 covers 15 residues. The germline V gene has CDR1 SEHNR and CDR2 FQNEAQ (reference sequence). CDR3 bases: TGTGCCAGCAGTCCCGGTCCTCTTTATTCCTACGAGCAGTACTTC. It is translated as CASSPGPLYSYEQYF.

The chain couples TRBV5-1 to TRBJ1-2, with a weak D call TRBD1 (5 bases). V was cut by 0 bases and J by 6 bases, with 6 bases left in between. The CDR3 totals 12 residues. The germline gives CDR1 SGHRS, CDR2 YFSETQ. The DNA for the CDR3 is TGCGCCAGCAGCTTGGAACAGGATGGCTACACCTTC. It translates to CASSLEQDGYTF.

The CDR3 region is CASRVYNEQFF. The CDR3, as DNA: TGTGCCAGCAGGGTCTACAATGAGCAGTTCTTC. The chain carries TRBV6-1 and TRBJ2-1; unclear D gene. The ends were cut back, 6 bases at V and 3 bases at J, with 3 bases in the middle. Germline assignment: CDR1 MNHNS and CDR2 SASEGT. This CDR3 has 11 amino acids.

The CDR3 coding sequence is TGTGCCAGCAGCTTCGGGACTAGCGGGGGCCCAAGCTCCTACAATGAGCAGTTCTTC. Translated: CASSFGTSGGPSSYNEQFF. The chain carries TRBV2 and TRBJ2-1; 14 bases fit TRBD2. Trimming took 6 bases from V and 0 from J; bases not matched to a gene: 10. CDR1 SNHLY and CDR2 FYNNEI come from the germline V gene. The CDR3 totals 19 residues. Full variable domain (outside the CDR3, taken from reference TRBV2 and TRBJ2-1): EPEVTQTPSHQVTQMGQEVILRCVPISNHLYFYWYRQILGQKVEFLVSFYNNEISEKSEIFDDQFSVERPDGSNFTLKIRSTKLEDSAMYFCASSFGTSGGPSSYNEQFFGPGTRLTVL.

J is TRBJ1-1 and V is TRBV7-6, with D maybe TRBD1 (6 bases). Trimming took off 6 bases at V and 4 bases at J, with 15 bases between the two ends. The CDR3 is 14 residues long. The germline V gene has CDR1 SGHVS and CDR2 FNYEAQ. The CDR3 nucleotides are TGTGCCAGCAGTTTGAGACAGGCTGGCACTGAAGCTTTCTTT. Translated, it gives CASSLRQAGTEAFF.

This clone was detected a few times. The rearrangement uses TRBV7-3 and TRBJ2-2; D is undetermined. V lost 2 bases to trimming and J lost 7 bases, with 5 bases between them. Germline CDR1 reads SGHTA; CDR2 reads FQGTGA. The length of the CDR3 is 12 residues. CDR3 amino acids: CASSLGRGELFF. CDR3 sequence (DNA): TGTGCCAGCAGCTTAGGGCGCGGGGAGCTGTTTTTT. Based on the CDR3 plus reference TRBV7-3 and TRBJ2-2, the full variable domain is GAGVSQTPSNKVTEKGKYVELRCDPISGHTALYWYRQSLGQGPEFLIYFQGTGAADDSGLPNDRFFAVRPEGSVSTLKIQRTERGDSAVYLCASSLGRGELFFGEGSRLTVL.

V usage is TRBV4-2 and J usage is TRBJ2-1; 9 positions match TRBD2. After removal of 0 bases from V and 0 bases from J, the junction contained 6 bases not matched to a gene. Germline V gives CDR1 LGHNA, CDR2 YNFKEQ. This CDR3 has 18 amino acids. In nucleotides, the CDR3 is TGTGCCAGCAGCCAAGAGACTAGCGGTTGGAGCTCCTACAATGAGCAGTTCTTC. Encoded protein: CASSQETSGWSSYNEQFF.

With regard to this clone: The junction departs from germline at one end; a sequencing error may be responsible. This chain links TRBV4-1 with TRBJ2-3; 9 bases fit TRBD2. The CDR3 sequence is 16 residues long. From germline, CDR1 is MGHRA and CDR2 YSYEKL. The CDR3 spells CASSPPGGGATYTQYF. The CDR3, as DNA: TGCGCCAGCAGCCCCCCGGGCGGGGGGGCCACATATACGCAGTATTTT.

The chain recombines TRBV12-2 with TRBJ2-1; the table gives TRBD2 as D, unverified against the DNA. TRBV12-2 is reported as a pseudogene. The CDR3 has 17 amino acids. CDR3 amino acids: CASRLEEGAGIYNEQFF. The DNA of the CDR3 is TGTGCAAGTCGCTTAGAGGAAGGGGCGGGAATCTACAATGAGCAGTTCTTC.

The chain links TRBV5-1 to TRBJ2-5; D is perhaps TRBD2 (6 bases). CDR1 and CDR2 from the germline V gene are SGHRS and YFSETQ. The CDR3 has 14 residues. V was clipped by 4 bases and J by 5 bases, with 15 bases between them. The CDR3 sequence is CASSPPGEEETQYF. CDR3 nucleotide sequence: TGCGCCAGCAGCCCCCCGGGGGAGGAGGAGACCCAGTACTTC.